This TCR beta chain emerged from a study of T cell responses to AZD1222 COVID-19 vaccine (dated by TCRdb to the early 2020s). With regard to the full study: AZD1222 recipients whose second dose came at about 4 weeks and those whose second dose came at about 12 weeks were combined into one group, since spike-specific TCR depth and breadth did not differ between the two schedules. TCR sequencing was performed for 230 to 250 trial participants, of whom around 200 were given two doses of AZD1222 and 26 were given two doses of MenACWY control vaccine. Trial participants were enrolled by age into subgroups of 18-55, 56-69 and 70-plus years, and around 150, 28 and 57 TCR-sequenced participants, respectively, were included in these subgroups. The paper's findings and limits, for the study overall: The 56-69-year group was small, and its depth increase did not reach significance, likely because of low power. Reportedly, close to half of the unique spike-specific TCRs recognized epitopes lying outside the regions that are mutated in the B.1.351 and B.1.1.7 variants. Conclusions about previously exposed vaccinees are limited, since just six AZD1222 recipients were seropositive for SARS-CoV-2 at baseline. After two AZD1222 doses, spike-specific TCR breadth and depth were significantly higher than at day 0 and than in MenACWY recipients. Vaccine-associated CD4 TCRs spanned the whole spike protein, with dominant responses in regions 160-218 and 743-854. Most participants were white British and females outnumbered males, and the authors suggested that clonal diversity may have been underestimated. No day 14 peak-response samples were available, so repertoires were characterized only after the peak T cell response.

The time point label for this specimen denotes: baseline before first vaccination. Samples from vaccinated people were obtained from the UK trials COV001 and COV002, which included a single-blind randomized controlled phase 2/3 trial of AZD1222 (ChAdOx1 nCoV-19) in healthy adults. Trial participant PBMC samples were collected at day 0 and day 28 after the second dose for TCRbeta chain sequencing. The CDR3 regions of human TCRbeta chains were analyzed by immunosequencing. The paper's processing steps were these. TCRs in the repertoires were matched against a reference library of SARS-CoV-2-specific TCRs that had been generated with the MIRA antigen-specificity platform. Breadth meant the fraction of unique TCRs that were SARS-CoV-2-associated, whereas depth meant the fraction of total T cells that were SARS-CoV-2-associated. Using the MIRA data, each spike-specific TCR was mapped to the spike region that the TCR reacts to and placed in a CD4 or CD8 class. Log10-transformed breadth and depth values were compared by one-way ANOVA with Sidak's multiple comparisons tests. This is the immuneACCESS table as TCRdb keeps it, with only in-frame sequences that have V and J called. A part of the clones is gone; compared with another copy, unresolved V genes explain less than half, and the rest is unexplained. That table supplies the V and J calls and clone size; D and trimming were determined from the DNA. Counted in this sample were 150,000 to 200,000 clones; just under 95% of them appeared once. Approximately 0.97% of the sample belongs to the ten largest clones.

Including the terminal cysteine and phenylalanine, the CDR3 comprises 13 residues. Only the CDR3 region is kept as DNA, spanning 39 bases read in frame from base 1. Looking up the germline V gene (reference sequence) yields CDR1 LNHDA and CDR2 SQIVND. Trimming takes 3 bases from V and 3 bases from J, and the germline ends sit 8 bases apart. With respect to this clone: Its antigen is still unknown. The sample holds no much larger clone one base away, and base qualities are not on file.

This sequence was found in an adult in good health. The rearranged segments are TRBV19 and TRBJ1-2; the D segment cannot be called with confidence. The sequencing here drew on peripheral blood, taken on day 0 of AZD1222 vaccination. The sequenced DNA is TGTGCCAGTAGTATTTACAGATACTATGGCTACACCTTC. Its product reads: CASSIYRYYGYTF. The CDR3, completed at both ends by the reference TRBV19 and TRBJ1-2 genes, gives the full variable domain DGGITQSPKYLFRKEGQNVTLSCEQNLNHDAMYWYRQDPGQGLRLIYYSQIVNDFQKGDIAEGYSVSREKKESFPLTVTSAQKNPTAFYLCASSIYRYYGYTFGSGTRLTVV.